This TCR beta chain was sequenced for a study of shared clonotypes between healthy human individuals. V was shortened by 1 base and J by 7 bases, with 11 bases between the two germline ends. The length of the CDR3 is 14 residues. Germline CDR1 is MNHEY and CDR2 is SMNVEV (reference sequence). Input per replicate PCR of unsorted PBMC was roughly 290 ng DNA, corresponding to 25,000 to 30,000 T cell genomes. Profiled with immunoSEQ multiplex PCR; TCRdb holds only in-frame clones, not every one. The sample has some 500,000 clones; approximately 80% are singletons. The donor cohort consisted entirely of Caucasian adults residing in Nashville, Tennessee. The study used 100 million or so PBMCs per unsorted sample for genomic DNA.

Source material: PBMCs. The V and J genes are TRBV27 and TRBJ1-5, with D unclear. The clonotype was recovered from a woman in her forties in good health. Some clones in this sample may be carry-over from other donors' samples. CDR3 loop: CASSLLGPGQPQHF. The CDR3 nucleotides read TGTGCCAGCAGTTTATTGGGCCCCGGACAGCCCCAGCATTTT.